A single sample gave rise to the 27 T cell receptor beta chains below, sequenced in a study of T-cell memory formation after mild COVID-19. TCRdb analysed the 5' RACE reads with MiXCR anew, one entry per CDR3 protein. The table lists roughly 190,000 distinct CDR3 sequences, 27% of them singletons. Sequencing input: PBMCs or a T cell subset sorted from them (not recorded which). The receptors originated from an adult woman who had mild COVID-19 (a few samples of this study predate the infection). Cell type and time point are not known.

In its sample, this clonotype was seen a few times. J is TRBJ2-3 and V is TRBV20-1; 7 bases are a match to TRBD2. Germline CDR1 is DFQATT and CDR2 is SNEGSKA (reference sequence). V shed 0 bases, J shed 0 bases, and the junction held 6 bases outside the gene matches. CDR3 size: 16 residues. The CDR3 nucleotides read TGCAGTGCTAGAGATTCGGCGGGGGTTAGCACAGATACGCAGTATTTT. Its translation is CSARDSAGVSTDTQYF.

The J gene is TRBJ1-2, the V gene TRBV7-2, with no clear D. The V gene lost 6 bases and the J gene lost 4 bases, with 9 bases spanning the gap. The CDR3 contains 12 residues. Germline CDR1 and CDR2: SGHTA and FQGNSA. The CDR3 bases are TGTGCCAGCAGGACACGGAGCTATGGCTACACCTTC. This codes for CASRTRSYGYTF.

This clonotype has at least ten counts. The J gene is TRBJ2-4, the V gene TRBV11-2; 11 nucleotides match TRBD2. The junction had 0 bases not matched to a gene; V was cut back by 6 bases and J by 5 bases. Per the germline V gene, CDR1 is SGHAT and CDR2 is FQNNGV. This CDR3 has 13 amino acids. CDR3 coding DNA: TGTGCCAGCAGACTAGCGGGAGAAAACATTCAGTACTTC. Translated, it gives CASRLAGENIQYF.

This clonotype has ten or more counts. The chain joins TRBV12-3 or TRBV12-4 to TRBJ2-7; the D is unclear. CDR3 length: 11 residues. Trimming pared 2 bases from V and 4 bases from J, leaving 3 bases between. CDR3 sequence: CASSLQYEQYF. CDR3 DNA: TGTGCCAGCAGTTTACAATACGAGCAGTACTTC.

The V call is TRBV20-1, the J call TRBJ2-1, with 9 bases aligning to TRBD2. The trim removed 3 bases at V and 0 bases at J, leaving 3 bases unmatched. The V gene's germline CDR1 is DFQATT and CDR2 SNEGSKA (reference sequence). CDR3 length equals 15 residues. Here the CDR3 reads CSASLSGSSYNEQFF. CDR3 nucleotide sequence: TGCAGTGCTAGCCTTAGCGGGAGCTCCTACAATGAGCAGTTCTTC.

The chain couples TRBV12-3 or TRBV12-4 to TRBJ2-5, with 11 bases lining up with TRBD2. V shed 6 bases and J 0 bases; nucleotides not matched to a gene: 9. The CDR3 totals 17 residues. DNA of the CDR3: TGTGCCAGCAGCTTTCCTTCGACTAGCGGGAACCAAGAGACCCAGTACTTC. Translation: CASSFPSTSGNQETQYF.

The chain couples TRBV4-1 to TRBJ2-1; perhaps D is TRBD1 or TRBD2 (5 bases each). V dropped 2 bases and J dropped 8 bases, with 10 bases sitting between them. The CDR3 is made up of 13 amino acids. Germline V gene sequence: CDR1 MGHRA, CDR2 YSYEKL. This CDR3 reads CASSQPQGHEQFF. The CDR3 DNA reads as TGCGCCAGCAGCCAACCGCAGGGACATGAGCAGTTCTTC.

The chain is built from TRBV20-1 and TRBJ1-2; TRBD1 aligns across 9 bases. Germline CDR1 reads DFQATT; CDR2 reads SNEGSKA (reference sequence). This CDR3 has 13 residues. Losses at the gene ends were 0 bases for V and 5 bases for J; bases not matched to a gene: 1. The CDR3 spells CSAREGTGYGYTF. CDR3 nucleotides: TGCAGTGCTAGAGAGGGGACAGGGTATGGCTACACCTTC.

The V and J genes are TRBV12-3 or TRBV12-4 and TRBJ2-7; D not resolved. The V gene lost 6 bases and the J gene lost 1 base, with 16 bases spanning the gap. The CDR3 extends over 15 amino acids. CDR3: CASSRHAGLSYEQYF. As DNA, the CDR3 is TGTGCCAGCAGCCGACACGCTGGATTGTCCTACGAGCAGTACTTC.

This clonotype appeared a few times. The chain is built from TRBV25-1 and TRBJ1-2; D may be TRBD1 (5 bases). The CDR3 totals 13 residues. V was shortened by 2 bases and J by 4 bases, with 8 bases between the two germline ends. The V gene's germline CDR1 is MGHDK and CDR2 SYGVNS. The CDR3 sequence: CASSENGGYGYTF. The CDR3 nucleotides are TGTGCCAGCAGTGAAAACGGGGGCTATGGCTACACCTTC.

The chain links TRBV9 to TRBJ2-1; the D gene is possibly TRBD2 (5 bases). The CDR3 runs to 17 residues. The V gene's germline CDR1 is SGDLS and CDR2 YYNGEE. Trimming left V 0 bases short and J 0 bases short, with 13 bases between. This CDR3 is CASSVEGSVSSYNEQFF. Here the CDR3 DNA reads TGTGCCAGCAGCGTAGAGGGTAGCGTGAGCTCCTACAATGAGCAGTTCTTC.

The V gene is TRBV6-2 or TRBV6-3, the J gene TRBJ1-1; tentatively, D is TRBD1 (5 bases). The ends were cut back, 5 bases at V and 0 bases at J, with 16 bases in the middle. Germline V gene data show CDR1 as MNHEY and CDR2 as SVGEGT. This CDR3 region has 16 residues. The CDR3 loop reads CASSRALQVMNTEAFF. The CDR3, as DNA: TGTGCCAGCAGTCGCGCCTTACAGGTCATGAACACTGAAGCTTTCTTT.

The chain employs TRBV6-5 and TRBJ1-2; TRBD1 might be the D (5 bases). Germline CDR1 MNHEY, CDR2 SVGAGI. V was clipped by 0 bases and J by 6 bases, with 11 bases between them. The CDR3 runs 14 residues. CDR3 DNA sequence: TGTGCCAGCAGTTACTCGGCGAGGGGTGATGGCTACACCTTC. Protein: CASSYSARGDGYTF.

This clonotype was found once. The chain employs TRBV5-1 and TRBJ1-2; possible D gene TRBD1, 5 bases. The CDR3 totals 14 residues. The V gene's germline CDR1 is SGHRS and CDR2 YFSETQ. The V and J ends lost 4 bases and 6 bases respectively, with 16 bases between them. The CDR3 loop reads CASSAGGGRDGYTF. CDR3 bases: TGCGCCAGCAGCGCTGGCGGGGGGAGAGATGGCTACACCTTC.

The V gene is TRBV5-1, the J gene TRBJ2-1; D is tentatively TRBD1 or TRBD2 (6 bases each). The germline CDR1 and CDR2 sequences are SGHRS and YFSETQ. V lost 0 bases and J 8 bases, leaving 15 bases between the germline ends. The length of the CDR3 is 15 residues. CDR3 sequence reads: CASSLGGTGGDEQFF. Written as DNA, the CDR3 is TGCGCCAGCAGCTTGGGTGGGACCGGGGGCGATGAGCAGTTCTTC.

CDR3 sequence reads: CSVQDRTRSYNEQFF. For the CDR3, the DNA is TGCAGCGTTCAGGATCGGACCCGCTCCTACAATGAGCAGTTCTTC. The rearrangement joins TRBV29-1 to TRBJ2-1; D not certain. CDR3 length: 15 residues. The V gene lost 5 bases and the J gene lost 0 bases, with 14 bases spanning the gap. Germline loops: CDR1 SQVTM, CDR2 ANQGSEA.

There are a few counts of this clonotype. The DNA for the CDR3 is TGCGCCAGCAGCTGGGACAGTGGCACTGAAGCTTTCTTT. This encodes CASSWDSGTEAFF. The V gene is TRBV5-1, the J gene TRBJ1-1; 7 positions agree with TRBD1. V trimming: 3 bases; J trimming: 4 bases; junction bases outside the gene matches: 3. Germline V gene lookup returns CDR1 SGHRS and CDR2 YFSETQ. The CDR3 sequence is 13 residues long.

The rearrangement links TRBV7-3 to TRBJ2-2; 11 bases fit TRBD2. The length of the CDR3 is 16 residues. J was trimmed by 0 bases and V by 4 bases; bases with no gene match: 1. Per germline, CDR1 SGHTA and CDR2 FQGTGA. The CDR3 spells CASSSTSGANTGELFF. The CDR3 DNA reads as TGTGCCAGCAGCTCGACTAGCGGGGCGAACACCGGGGAGCTGTTTTTT.

The chain uses TRBV29-1 and TRBJ2-3, with D tentatively TRBD2 (6 bases). Germline values: CDR1 SQVTM, CDR2 ANQGSEA. This CDR3 region has 16 residues. The V and J ends lost 0 bases and 7 bases respectively, with 20 bases between them. In DNA, the CDR3 is TGCAGCGTTGAAGATCGGGGGAGAGGCACACAAAATACGCAGTATTTT. It translates to CSVEDRGRGTQNTQYF.

The sample holds a few counts of this clonotype. DNA for the CDR3: TGTGCTAGTGGTAAAGAGCGGGTCAGGACCACAGATACGCAGTATTTT. Protein sequence: CASGKERVRTTDTQYF. J is TRBJ2-3 and V is TRBV12-5; perhaps TRBD2 as D (6 bases). The length of the CDR3 is 16 residues. CDR1 is LGHNT and CDR2 is FRNRAP in the germline V gene. V lost 5 bases and J lost 2, with 17 bases in between.

This clonotype occurred a few times. The rearrangement links TRBV20-1 to TRBJ2-3; D gene unclear. CDR3 length equals 14 residues. Germline assignment: CDR1 DFQATT and CDR2 SNEGSKA (reference sequence). The V gene lost 2 bases and the J gene lost 0 bases, with 9 bases spanning the gap. The CDR3 DNA reads TGCAGTGCTAGATTTGGCGCTAGCACAGATACGCAGTATTTT. Translation gives CSARFGASTDTQYF.

The table lists this clonotype with a few counts. The V and J genes are TRBV7-2 and TRBJ2-1, with D possibly matching TRBD2 (6 bases). Trimming took 6 bases from V and 2 from J, leaving 11 bases between them. This CDR3 spans 14 amino acids. Germline CDR1 reads SGHTA; CDR2 reads FQGNSA. CDR3 loop: CASRGTETYNEQFF. In DNA, the CDR3 is TGTGCCAGCAGGGGGACTGAAACCTACAATGAGCAGTTCTTC.

This clonotype was observed a handful of times. This rearrangement joins TRBV6-5 to TRBJ1-6; D possibly corresponds to TRBD1 (6 bases). Germline V gene lookup returns CDR1 MNHEY and CDR2 SVGAGI. The CDR3 is 16 amino acids. V was cut by 2 bases and J by 2 bases, with 10 bases left in between. CDR3: CASSYTGRTYNSPLHF. The DNA for the CDR3 is TGTGCCAGCAGTTACACAGGGAGGACCTATAATTCACCCCTCCACTTT.

This chain uses TRBV29-1 with TRBJ2-7; 8 bases align to TRBD1. The CDR3 loop spans 13 amino acids. Germline V gene data show CDR1 as SQVTM and CDR2 as ANQGSEA. Trimming cost V 7 bases and J 1 base; bases outside gene matches: 6. CDR3 sequence reads: CSGQGRRSYEQYV. CDR3 in DNA: TGCAGCGGACAGGGGAGAAGGTCCTACGAGCAGTACGTC.

This clonotype turned up a few times. CDR3 sequence reads: CSVVGRGGPQHF. The CDR3 bases are TGCAGCGTTGTGGGGAGAGGAGGGCCCCAGCATTTT. The chain uses TRBV29-1 and TRBJ1-5, with D uncertain. In germline, CDR1 is SQVTM, CDR2 ANQGSEA. The CDR3 totals 12 residues. V was trimmed by 4 bases and J by 9 bases, leaving 13 bases between them.

This clonotype has just a few counts. The chain has TRBV4-1 and TRBJ2-1; 8 bases agree with TRBD2. Per the germline V gene, CDR1 is MGHRA and CDR2 is YSYEKL. Trimming removed 1 base from V and 7 bases from J; junction bases left unmatched: 12. The CDR3 covers 17 residues. CDR3 loop: CASSQGSVSGEFNEQFF. The CDR3 region has the DNA TGCGCCAGCAGCCAAGGGAGTGTTAGCGGGGAGTTTAATGAGCAGTTCTTC.

This clonotype was detected only a few times. The J gene is TRBJ2-7, the V gene TRBV7-9; weak D call: TRBD2 (5 bases). V lost 7 bases, J lost 7 bases, and 20 bases lay in between. This CDR3 contains 14 residues. Germline CDR1 SEHNR, CDR2 FQNEAQ (reference sequence). The CDR3 sequence: CASTHWSQEGEQYF. DNA for the CDR3: TGTGCCAGCACCCATTGGAGCCAAGAGGGAGAGCAGTACTTC. Based on the CDR3 plus reference TRBV7-9 and TRBJ2-7, the full variable domain is DTGVSQNPRHKITKRGQNVTFRCDPISEHNRLYWYRQTLGQGPEFLTYFQNEAQLEKSRLLSDRFSAERPKGSFSTLEIQRTEQGDSAMYLCASTHWSQEGEQYFGPGTRLTVT.